The 13 T cell receptor beta chains in this list originate from one sample, sequenced in a study of control samples from healthy donors and cancer patients. Libraries were prepared by immunoSEQ multiplex PCR; TCRdb keeps only in-frame clonotypes and omits some of them. The sample carries about 75,000 clones, about 93% recorded once. The sample was blood. Source of these receptors: a woman between 35 and 50 years old in good health.

The gene calls are TRBV6-6 and TRBJ1-4; 8 nucleotides align to TRBD1. From germline, CDR1 is MNHNY and CDR2 SVGAGI (reference sequence). V was pared by 0 bases and J by 7 bases, with 7 bases of the junction left unmatched. This CDR3 has 16 amino acids. The CDR3: CASSYSPGGWGEKLFF. CDR3 coding DNA: TGTGCCAGCAGTTACTCCCCAGGGGGCTGGGGTGAAAAACTGTTTTTT.

The sample holds one count of this clone. This chain links TRBV5-6 with TRBJ1-2; D unresolved. Trimming removed 0 bases at V and 4 bases at J, with 13 bases between. CDR3 size: 15 residues. CDR1 and CDR2 from the germline V gene are SGHDT and YYEEEE. CDR3 DNA: TGTGCCAGCAGCTTGGGGCGGCAGACCTTCTATGGCTACACCTTC. Protein: CASSLGRQTFYGYTF.

This clone was observed a few times. The rearrangement links TRBV3-1 (or the pseudogene TRBV3-2) to TRBJ2-7, with 10 bases aligning to TRBD2. V lost 3 bases to trimming and J lost 5 bases; unmatched junction nucleotides: 10. CDR1 and CDR2 (germline): LGHDT, YNNKEL (reference sequence). This CDR3 has 16 amino acids. The CDR3 coding sequence is TGTGCCAGCAGCCACCGCCTAGCGGGAGTGGAGCACGAGCAGTACTTC. Its translation: CASSHRLAGVEHEQYF.

The chain uses TRBV6-5 and TRBJ1-2; perhaps TRBD1 as D (6 bases). Trimming stripped 6 bases from V and 5 bases from J, with 13 bases between. The CDR3 spans 13 residues. Germline V gene lookup returns CDR1 MNHEY and CDR2 SVGAGI. The CDR3 here is CASSRGQSYGYTF. CDR3 nucleotide sequence: TGTGCCAGCAGCCGTGGACAGTCTTATGGCTACACCTTC.

The chain has TRBV12-5 and TRBJ1-1, with D perhaps TRBD1 (5 bases). CDR1 is LGHNT, CDR2 FRNRAP, per germline. The CDR3 loop spans 15 amino acids. Trimming stripped 5 bases from V and 4 bases from J, with 17 bases between. CDR3 in amino acids: CASGDSNKAPTEAFF. The CDR3 coding sequence is TGTGCTAGTGGTGACAGCAACAAAGCCCCCACTGAAGCTTTCTTT.

The chain joins TRBV11-2 to TRBJ1-1; D is possibly TRBD1 (5 bases). Germline-derived CDR1 and CDR2 are SGHAT and FQNNGV. The CDR3 is 14 amino acids. The V end was cut by 3 bases, the J end by 4 bases, with 12 bases between. The CDR3 nucleotides read TGTGCCAGCAGCTTCATTGGCGGGGGCACTGAAGCTTTCTTT. Its protein product is CASSFIGGGTEAFF.

This chain links TRBV7-8 with TRBJ1-1; D perhaps matches TRBD1 (6 bases). CDR1 is SGHVS and CDR2 is FQNEAQ in the germline V gene. The CDR3 is 15 residues long. V was cut by 5 bases and J by 2 bases, with 15 bases left in between. The CDR3 DNA reads TGTGCCAGCAGCACTTGGTCCGGGACAAACACTGAAGCTTTCTTT. This sequence encodes CASSTWSGTNTEAFF.

The genes are TRBV19 and TRBJ2-2; D may correspond to TRBD1 or TRBD2 (5 bases each). Deletions cut 5 bases from V and 3 bases from J, with 10 bases between. The CDR3 consists of 14 residues. Germline CDR1 reads LNHDA; CDR2 reads SQIVND (reference sequence). CDR3 DNA: TGTGCCAGTAGTGGGGACCTGTACACCGGGGAGCTGTTTTTT. Translation gives CASSGDLYTGELFF.

The chain couples TRBV5-3 to TRBJ2-1, with TRBD1 matching over 12 bases. TRBV5-3 is given ORF status, its function remaining uncertain. The CDR3 has 17 residues. The ends lost 4 bases at V and 9 bases at J; junction bases unmatched: 14. The CDR3 spells CARSAWDRGLLLAEQFF. The DNA for the CDR3 is TGTGCCAGAAGCGCCTGGGACAGGGGGCTACTCCTCGCTGAGCAGTTCTTC.

The CDR3 nucleotides read TGCGCCAGCAGCTTGGCCGATCTAGCGGGCGAACAGTACGAGCAGTACTTC. Its translation is CASSLADLAGEQYEQYF. The chain links TRBV5-1 to TRBJ2-7; TRBD2 agrees at 8 bases. Germline lookup yields CDR1 SGHRS and CDR2 YFSETQ. V gave up 0 bases and J gave up 4 bases; unmatched junction bases: 12. The CDR3 is 17 residues long.

V is TRBV3-1 (or the pseudogene TRBV3-2) and J is TRBJ2-7; D is possibly TRBD1 (6 bases). The ends were cut back, 0 bases at V and 3 bases at J, with 9 bases in the middle. This CDR3 has 14 residues. The germline V gene has CDR1 LGHDT and CDR2 YNNKEL (reference sequence). CDR3 sequence reads: CASSQEVGGYEQYF. Here the CDR3 DNA reads TGTGCCAGCAGCCAAGAGGTAGGGGGCTACGAGCAGTACTTC.

The chain is built from TRBV18 and TRBJ2-7, with unresolved D. The CDR3 loop spans 13 amino acids. The germline V and J ends were trimmed by 3 bases and 5 bases, with 11 bases remaining between them. Germline V lookup: CDR1 KGHSH, CDR2 LQKENI. The CDR3 region is CASSPPGINEQYF. The CDR3 DNA reads as TGTGCCAGCTCACCTCCAGGCATCAACGAGCAGTACTTC.

This chain joins TRBV7-9 and TRBJ2-3; TRBD2 aligns across 9 bases. The CDR3 spans 16 residues. The germline gives CDR1 SEHNR, CDR2 FQNEAQ (reference sequence). Trimming took 4 bases from V and 6 from J; bases not matched to a gene: 11. In DNA form, the CDR3 reads TGTGCCAGCAGCTCAAGCATTGATAGCGGGGGTGATACGCAGTATTTT. This sequence encodes CASSSSIDSGGDTQYF. Filled out from reference TRBV7-9 and TRBJ2-3, the complete variable domain reads DTGVSQNPRHKITKRGQNVTFRCDPISEHNRLYWYRQTLGQGPEFLTYFQNEAQLEKSRLLSDRFSAERPKGSFSTLEIQRTEQGDSAMYLCASSSSIDSGGDTQYFGPGTRLTVL.